The 19 T cell receptor beta chains below come from one sample, sequenced in a study of T cell responses to AZD1222 COVID-19 vaccine (dated by TCRdb to the early 2020s). Receptor libraries were prepared by the immunoSEQ multiplex PCR assay. The immuneACCESS repertoire file appears here via TCRdb, limited to in-frame rearrangements. These files lack a portion of the clones; in checked studies, under half of the deficit traces to unresolved V genes, and the cause of the others is not known. This sample comprises about 160,000 clones, 88% of them detected only once. The top ten clones comprise roughly 5% of the sample. What the time point label conveys for this sample: baseline before first vaccination. Source: peripheral blood, taken on day 0 of AZD1222 vaccination. The source of these receptors is an adult in good health.

This clone was picked up one time. CDR3 coding DNA: TGTGCCAGCAGCAAGGGACCGCGGAGCTCTGGAAACACCATATATTTT. Translating gives CASSKGPRSSGNTIYF. This chain links TRBV7-9 with TRBJ1-3, with D possibly being TRBD1 (5 bases). Germline V lookup: CDR1 SEHNR, CDR2 FQNEAQ (reference sequence). CDR3 length: 16 residues. Trimming removed 5 bases at V and 0 bases at J, with 14 bases between.

This chain uses TRBV2 with TRBJ1-6; D is possibly TRBD1 (6 bases). The V end lost 6 bases, the J end lost 6 bases, and 15 bases lay between the germline ends. The CDR3 spans 15 residues. CDR1 and CDR2 (germline): SNHLY, FYNNEI. The CDR3 DNA reads as TGTGCCAGCAGGCCCCGGGACACGATTAATTCACCCCTCCACTTT. Translated: CASRPRDTINSPLHF.

This clone showed up just once. V usage is TRBV4-2 and J usage is TRBJ1-4; TRBD1 aligns across 8 bases. The CDR3 runs to 14 residues. Germline values: CDR1 LGHNA, CDR2 YNFKEQ. The trim removed 4 bases at V and 5 bases at J, leaving 3 bases unmatched. The CDR3 reads CASSRGQGNEKLFF. CDR3 bases: TGTGCCAGCAGCCGAGGACAGGGAAATGAAAAACTGTTTTTT.

This clone was detected once. This chain joins TRBV6-1 and TRBJ1-3; 8 bases map to TRBD1. The CDR3 consists of 15 residues. The V gene's germline CDR1 is MNHNS and CDR2 SASEGT. V lost 5 bases, J lost 4 bases, and 7 bases stayed unmatched. The CDR3 DNA reads as TGTGCCAGCAGTTCCATAACAGGGGGAGGAAACACCATATATTTT. Its protein is CASSSITGGGNTIYF.

The chain carries TRBV5-1 and TRBJ2-2, with D possibly called TRBD1 or TRBD2 (6 bases each). Germline CDR1 is SGHRS and CDR2 is YFSETQ. This CDR3 region has 13 residues. V was shortened by 4 bases and J by 8 bases, with 12 bases between the two germline ends. CDR3 in amino acids: CASSGRGGGELFF. CDR3 nucleotide sequence: TGCGCCAGCAGCGGCAGGGGAGGTGGGGAGCTGTTTTTT.

The rearrangement uses TRBV28 and TRBJ1-6; D not certain. V was clipped by 8 bases and J by 9 bases, with 5 bases between them. CDR1 and CDR2 from the germline V gene are MDHEN and SYDVKM. The CDR3 has 10 amino acids. CDR3 amino acids: CASGLSPLHF. The CDR3 DNA reads as TGTGCCAGCGGCCTTTCACCCCTCCACTTT. Based on the CDR3 plus reference TRBV28 and TRBJ1-6, the full variable domain is DVKVTQSSRYLVKRTGEKVFLECVQDMDHENMFWYRQDPGLGLRLIYFSYDVKMKEKGDIPEGYSVSREKKERFSLILESASTNQTSMYLCASGLSPLHFGNGTRLTVT.

J is TRBJ2-1 and V is TRBV27, with 9 bases that match TRBD2. Germline V gene data show CDR1 as MNHEY and CDR2 as SMNVEV (reference sequence). With 5 bases clipped from V and 0 bases from J, the junction kept 14 bases outside the gene matches. The CDR3 totals 19 residues. CDR3 protein: CASSVIAGARLSSYNEQFF. CDR3 nucleotide sequence: TGTGCCAGCAGTGTGATAGCGGGAGCCCGCCTCAGCTCCTACAATGAGCAGTTCTTC.

The chain couples TRBV24-1 to TRBJ2-1, with TRBD2 matching 14 bases. Germline V CDR1 and CDR2: KGHDR, SFDVKD. Trimming at V came to 4 bases and at J to 9 bases, leaving 10 bases not matched to a gene. The CDR3 extends over 17 amino acids. CDR3 nucleotides: TGTGCCACCAGTGAATCCGGGACTAGCGGGAGTAAAGGTGAGCAGTTCTTC. It is translated as CATSESGTSGSKGEQFF.

The V gene is TRBV7-2, the J gene TRBJ2-1, with D maybe TRBD1 (5 bases). The V and J ends lost 1 base and 4 bases respectively, with 5 bases between them. There are 13 residues in the CDR3. The V gene's germline CDR1 is SGHTA and CDR2 FQGNSA. CDR3 sequence: CASSLGQYNEQFF. The CDR3 DNA sequence: TGTGCCAGCAGCTTAGGACAGTACAATGAGCAGTTCTTC.

The chain combines TRBV10-3 with TRBJ1-1; the D is unclear. CDR1 and CDR2 from the germline V gene are ENHRY and SYGVKD. Trimming pared 4 bases from V and 0 bases from J, leaving 9 bases between. The CDR3 has 14 residues. The CDR3 sequence is CAISGVTMNTEAFF. CDR3 sequence (DNA): TGTGCCATCAGTGGAGTCACCATGAACACTGAAGCTTTCTTT.

This clone was seen only a few times. This chain links TRBV18 with TRBJ1-2; D perhaps matches TRBD1 (6 bases). Germline V gene data show CDR1 as KGHSH and CDR2 as LQKENI. V lost 3 bases, J lost 1 base, and 9 bases lay in between. The CDR3 is 14 residues long. CDR3 sequence reads: CASSPDRSNYGYTF. CDR3 bases: TGTGCCAGCTCACCGGACAGAAGTAACTATGGCTACACCTTC. Combining the CDR3 with reference TRBV18 and TRBJ1-2 gives the whole variable domain NAGVMQNPRHLVRRRGQEARLRCSPMKGHSHVYWYRQLPEEGLKFMVYLQKENIIDESGMPKERFSAEFPKEGPSILRIQQVVRGDSAAYFCASSPDRSNYGYTFGSGTRLTVV.

The chain couples TRBV2 to TRBJ1-3, with 9 bases that match TRBD1. Germline CDR1 reads SNHLY; CDR2 reads FYNNEI. The V gene end was trimmed by 3 bases and the J gene end by 4 bases; junction bases not matched to a gene: 7. This CDR3 has 16 residues. CDR3 sequence (DNA): TGTGCCAGCAGTGAGGGACAGGGAGCGATCGGAAACACCATATATTTT. It encodes CASSEGQGAIGNTIYF. The whole variable domain, remainder taken from reference TRBV2 and TRBJ1-3, is EPEVTQTPSHQVTQMGQEVILRCVPISNHLYFYWYRQILGQKVEFLVSFYNNEISEKSEIFDDQFSVERPDGSNFTLKIRSTKLEDSAMYFCASSEGQGAIGNTIYFGEGSWLTVV.

The chain joins TRBV7-9 to TRBJ1-3; the D is unclear. This CDR3 contains 15 residues. The ends were cut back, 5 bases at V and 1 base at J, with 12 bases in the middle. Germline V gene lookup returns CDR1 SEHNR and CDR2 FQNEAQ (reference sequence). The CDR3 region is CASSPPGKSGNTIYF. The CDR3 nucleotides read TGTGCCAGCAGCCCACCTGGGAAGTCTGGAAACACCATATATTTT.

This rearrangement joins TRBV21-1 to TRBJ1-5. TRBV21-1 is termed a pseudogene. The CDR3 sequence is 13 residues long. For the CDR3, the DNA is TGTGCCAGCACGAGGGTTAGCAATCAGCCCCAGCATTTT. Its translation: CASTRVSNQPQHF.

The chain joins TRBV27 to TRBJ1-3; D gene uncertain. V dropped 5 bases and J dropped 4 bases, with 15 bases sitting between them. The length of the CDR3 is 15 residues. Looked up from germline, CDR1 is MNHEY and CDR2 is SMNVEV (reference sequence). The CDR3 coding sequence is TGTGCCAGCAGTAAATACCGGGCGGAGGGAAACACCATATATTTT. Protein product: CASSKYRAEGNTIYF.

The chain joins TRBV7-9 to TRBJ1-2; D may be TRBD1 (5 bases). CDR1 and CDR2 (germline): SEHNR, FQNEAQ (reference sequence). V was trimmed by 3 bases and J by 7 bases, leaving 12 bases between them. This CDR3 is 13 amino acids long. CDR3 protein: CASSLGGSGGYTF. As DNA, the CDR3 is TGTGCCAGCAGCTTGGGGGGTTCCGGTGGCTACACCTTC.

This chain connects TRBV11-2 to TRBJ2-2, with 10 bases lining up with TRBD1. This CDR3 has 15 amino acids. Trimming took 2 bases from V and 7 from J; bases not matched to a gene: 4. Per the germline V gene, CDR1 is SGHAT and CDR2 is FQNNGV. CDR3 amino acids: CASSLRQGAIGELFF. CDR3 nucleotides: TGTGCCAGCAGCTTAAGACAGGGGGCGATCGGGGAGCTGTTTTTT.

This chain links TRBV9 with TRBJ2-5, with D possibly matching TRBD2 (6 bases). The germline CDR1 and CDR2 sequences are SGDLS and YYNGEE. Trimming left V 2 bases short and J 4 bases short, with 18 bases between. This CDR3 has 16 amino acids. This CDR3 is CASSVALGTLSETQYF. The CDR3 DNA reads TGTGCCAGCAGCGTGGCGCTGGGGACTTTGTCAGAGACCCAGTACTTC.

The rearrangement uses TRBV7-2 and TRBJ2-7; D assignment may be TRBD1 or TRBD2 (6 bases each). CDR3 size: 14 residues. The germline CDR1 and CDR2 sequences are SGHTA and FQGNSA. Trimming took 4 bases from V and 5 from J, leaving 15 bases between them. CDR3: CASSSWGARDEQYF. CDR3 nucleotide sequence: TGTGCCAGCAGCTCGTGGGGGGCGCGCGACGAGCAGTACTTC.